This TCR beta chain was retrieved from a study of blood T cell repertoires in COVID-19. Profiling relied on immunoSEQ multiplex PCR, and the TCRdb table lists in-frame clones only, not all of them. Here the sample spans 210,000 or so clones, 83% being singletons. Germline-derived CDR1 and CDR2 are SGHRS and YFSETQ. The CDR3 extends over 15 amino acids. V lost 2 bases and J lost 6; bases outside the gene matches: 4. Recruits, aged about 18 to 90 years, lived in 24 US areas. The sequenced sample consisted of PBMCs or T cells enriched from blood (not recorded which). The genes are TRBV5-1 and TRBJ2-2; 10 nucleotides agree with TRBD2. The origin of this receptor is a woman between 45 and 65 years old who had been exposed to COVID-19. Here the CDR3 DNA reads TGCGCCAGCAGCTTATACAGCGGGGGGGCCGGGGAGCTGTTTTTT. Translation: CASSLYSGGAGELFF.